This TCR beta chain appears in the sequencing data of a study of beta chain features in type 1 diabetes. Findings and caveats of the study: The study left unresolved whether HLA type influences TCRB rearrangement. People with Type 1 diabetes carried modestly yet significantly shorter TCRB CDR3s in all four CD4+ subsets. Cells with high TCR expression could be over-represented when cDNA is sequenced. In comparison with healthy donors, patients had naive, central memory and Treg TCRB repertoires that appeared more similar.

For this clone: Its specificity is unknown.

Germline V gives CDR1 KGHSH, CDR2 LQKENI. V trimming: 4 bases; J trimming: 1 base; junction bases outside the gene matches: 3. There are 14 residues in the CDR3. Sequencing targeted expressed TCRB transcripts, as all isolated RNA had been reverse transcribed. Clones were read by immunoSEQ multiplex PCR, and TCRdb kept only the in-frame ones, dropping some. Of 350,000 to 450,000 clones listed, 10% to 15% are singletons. The sequenced material came from naive CD4+ T cells from blood. The chain couples TRBV18 to TRBJ2-5, with 7 bases lining up with TRBD1. The receptor was isolated from a woman younger than 30 with type 1 diabetes. DNA of the CDR3: TGTGCCAGCTCACTTCGGGACAGCCAAGAGACCCAGTACTTC. This gives the protein CASSLRDSQETQYF.